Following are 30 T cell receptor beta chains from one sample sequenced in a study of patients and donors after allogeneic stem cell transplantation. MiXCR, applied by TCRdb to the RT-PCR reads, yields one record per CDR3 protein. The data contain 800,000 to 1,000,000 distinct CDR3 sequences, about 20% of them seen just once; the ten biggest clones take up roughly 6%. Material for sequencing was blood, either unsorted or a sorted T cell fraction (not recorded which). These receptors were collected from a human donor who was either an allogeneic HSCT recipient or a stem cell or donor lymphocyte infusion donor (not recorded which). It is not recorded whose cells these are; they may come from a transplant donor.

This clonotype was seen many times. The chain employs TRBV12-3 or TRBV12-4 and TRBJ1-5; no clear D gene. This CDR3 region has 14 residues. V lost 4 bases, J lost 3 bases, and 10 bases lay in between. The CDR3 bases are TGTGCCAGCAGTTGGGATAGTACCAATCAGCCCCAGCATTTT. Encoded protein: CASSWDSTNQPQHF.

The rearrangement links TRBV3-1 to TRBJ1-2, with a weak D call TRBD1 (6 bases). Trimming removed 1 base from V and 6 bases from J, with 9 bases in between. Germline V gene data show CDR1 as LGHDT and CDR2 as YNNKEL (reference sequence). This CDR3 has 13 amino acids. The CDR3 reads CASSQADSDGYTF. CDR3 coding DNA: TGTGCCAGCAGCCAAGCGGACAGTGATGGCTACACCTTC.

The CDR3 DNA reads TGTGCCAGCAGTGAGGACTCACGAGCGGATGAGCAGTTCTTC. Amino acids: CASSEDSRADEQFF. The rearrangement links TRBV6-1 to TRBJ2-1, with D perhaps TRBD2 (5 bases). V shed 3 bases and J shed 8 bases, with 14 bases lying between them. Germline assignment: CDR1 MNHNS and CDR2 SASEGT. The CDR3 contains 14 residues.

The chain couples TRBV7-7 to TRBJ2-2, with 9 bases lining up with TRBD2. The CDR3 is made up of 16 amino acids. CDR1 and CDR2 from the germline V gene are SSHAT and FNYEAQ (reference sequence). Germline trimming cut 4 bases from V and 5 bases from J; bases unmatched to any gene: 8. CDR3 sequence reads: CASSSSYAGGTGELFF. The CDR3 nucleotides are TGTGCCAGCAGCTCTTCGTATGCGGGAGGGACCGGGGAGCTGTTTTTT.

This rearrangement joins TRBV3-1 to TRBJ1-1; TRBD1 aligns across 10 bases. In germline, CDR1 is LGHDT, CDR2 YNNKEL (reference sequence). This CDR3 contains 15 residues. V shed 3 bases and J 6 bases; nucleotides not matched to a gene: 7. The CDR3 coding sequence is TGTGCCAGCAGCCAGGAGGGACAGGGGAAGTCTGAAGCTTTCTTT. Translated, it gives CASSQEGQGKSEAFF.

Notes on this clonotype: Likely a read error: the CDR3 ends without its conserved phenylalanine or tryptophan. The CDR3 DNA sequence: TGTGCCAGCAGCTTTGAGGGGAATTCCAAAAACATTCAGTACCTC. Amino acid sequence: CASSFEGNSKNIQYL. The rearrangement joins TRBV11-1 to TRBJ2-4, with D perhaps TRBD1 or TRBD2 (5 bases each). Trimming took off 3 bases at V and 2 bases at J, with 11 bases between the two ends. This CDR3 is built from 15 residues. Per the germline V gene, CDR1 is SGHAT and CDR2 is FQDESV (reference sequence).

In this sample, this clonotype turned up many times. In DNA form, the CDR3 reads TGCAGTGCTAGTGACGGACTAGCGGTCACAGATACGCAGTATTTT. Translating it yields CSASDGLAVTDTQYF. The chain links TRBV20-1 to TRBJ2-3; 10 bases line up with TRBD2. V was pared by 3 bases and J by 2 bases, with 5 bases of the junction left unmatched. The CDR3 has 15 residues. Germline V gene lookup returns CDR1 DFQATT and CDR2 SNEGSKA (reference sequence).

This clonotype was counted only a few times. CDR3 sequence: CASSRTGLEEQYF. DNA of the CDR3: TGTGCCAGCAGCCGGACAGGGCTAGAGGAGCAGTACTTC. V is TRBV12-3 or TRBV12-4 and J is TRBJ2-7; TRBD1 matches at 8 bases. Germline trimming cut 6 bases from V and 7 bases from J; bases unmatched to any gene: 8. This CDR3 has 13 residues.

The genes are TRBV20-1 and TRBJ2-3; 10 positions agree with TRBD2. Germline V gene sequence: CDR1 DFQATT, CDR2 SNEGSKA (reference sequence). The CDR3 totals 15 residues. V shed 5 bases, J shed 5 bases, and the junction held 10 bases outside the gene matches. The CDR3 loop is CSAGSAGGEGDTQYF. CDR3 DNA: TGCAGTGCTGGCTCAGCGGGGGGGGAGGGAGATACGCAGTATTTT.

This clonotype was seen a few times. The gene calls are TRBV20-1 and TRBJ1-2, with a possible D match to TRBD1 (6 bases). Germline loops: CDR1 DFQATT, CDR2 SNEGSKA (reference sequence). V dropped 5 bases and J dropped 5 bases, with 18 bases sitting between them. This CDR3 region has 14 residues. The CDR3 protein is CSAFEGGSWYGYTF. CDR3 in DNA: TGCAGTGCTTTTGAGGGGGGCTCATGGTATGGCTACACCTTC.

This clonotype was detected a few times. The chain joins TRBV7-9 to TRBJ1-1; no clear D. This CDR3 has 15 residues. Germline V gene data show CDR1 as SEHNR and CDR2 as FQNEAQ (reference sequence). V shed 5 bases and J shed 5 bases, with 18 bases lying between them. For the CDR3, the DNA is TGTGCCAGCAGCCGCCTTAAGTTAGGCGGGACTGAAGCTTTCTTT. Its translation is CASSRLKLGGTEAFF.

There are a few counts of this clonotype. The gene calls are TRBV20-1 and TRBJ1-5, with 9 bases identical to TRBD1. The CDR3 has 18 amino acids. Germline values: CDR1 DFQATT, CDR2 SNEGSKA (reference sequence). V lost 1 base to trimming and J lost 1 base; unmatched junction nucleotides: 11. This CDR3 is CSARGYGKGQGSNQPQHF. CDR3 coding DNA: TGCAGTGCTAGAGGGTACGGGAAGGGACAGGGAAGCAATCAGCCCCAGCATTTT.

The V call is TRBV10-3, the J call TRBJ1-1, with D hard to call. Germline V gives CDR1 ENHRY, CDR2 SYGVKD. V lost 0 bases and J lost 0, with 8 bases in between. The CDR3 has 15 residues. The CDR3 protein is CAISESKGMNTEAFF. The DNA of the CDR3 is TGTGCCATCAGTGAGTCGAAGGGAATGAACACTGAAGCTTTCTTT.

CDR3 residues: CASSPREGETQYF. In DNA form, the CDR3 reads TGTGCCAGCTCACCACGAGAGGGAGAGACCCAGTACTTC. The rearrangement links TRBV18 to TRBJ2-5; a possible D gene is TRBD2 (5 bases). This CDR3 has 13 amino acids. Germline loops: CDR1 KGHSH, CDR2 LQKENI. Deletions cut 1 base from V and 4 bases from J, with 7 bases between.

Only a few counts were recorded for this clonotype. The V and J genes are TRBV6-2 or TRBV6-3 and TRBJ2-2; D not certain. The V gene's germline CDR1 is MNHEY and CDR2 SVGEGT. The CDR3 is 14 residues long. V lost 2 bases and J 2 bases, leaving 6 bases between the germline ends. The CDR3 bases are TGTGCCAGCAGTTACCTTAAAAACACCGGGGAGCTGTTTTTT. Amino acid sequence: CASSYLKNTGELFF.

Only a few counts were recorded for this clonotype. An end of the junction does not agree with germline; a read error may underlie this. The CDR3 nucleotides read TGTGCTAGCAGCTTAGCCCCGGGACTAAACTACAATGAGCAGTTCTTC. Translated, it gives CASSLAPGLNYNEQFF. The chain joins TRBV7-7 to TRBJ2-1, with 7 nucleotides matching TRBD2. The CDR3 is made up of 16 amino acids. Germline values: CDR1 SSHAT, CDR2 FNYEAQ (reference sequence). The full variable domain, rest sourced from reference TRBV7-7 and TRBJ2-1, is GAGVSQSPRYKVTKRGQDVTLRCDPISSHATLYWYQQALGQGPEFLTYFNYEAQPDKSGLPSDRFSAERPEGSISTLTIQRTEQRDSAMYRCASSLAPGLNYNEQFFGPGTRLTVL.

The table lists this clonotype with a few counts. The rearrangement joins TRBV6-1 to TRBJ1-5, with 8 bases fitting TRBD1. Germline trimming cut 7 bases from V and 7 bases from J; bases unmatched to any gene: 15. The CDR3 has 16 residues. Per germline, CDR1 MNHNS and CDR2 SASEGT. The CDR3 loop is CASNSFAGGLGQPQHF. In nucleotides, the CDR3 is TGTGCCAGCAACTCTTTCGCAGGGGGCTTGGGACAGCCCCAGCATTTT.

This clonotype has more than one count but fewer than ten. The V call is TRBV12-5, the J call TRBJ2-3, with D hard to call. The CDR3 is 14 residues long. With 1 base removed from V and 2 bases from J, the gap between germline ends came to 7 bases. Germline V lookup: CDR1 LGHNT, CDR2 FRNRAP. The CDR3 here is CASGLAQVTDTQYF. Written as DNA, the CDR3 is TGTGCTAGTGGTTTGGCGCAGGTCACAGATACGCAGTATTTT.

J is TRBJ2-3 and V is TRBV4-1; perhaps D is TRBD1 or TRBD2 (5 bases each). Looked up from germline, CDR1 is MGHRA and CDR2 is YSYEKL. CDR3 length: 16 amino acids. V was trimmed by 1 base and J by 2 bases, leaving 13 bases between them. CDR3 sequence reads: CASSQGERGYTDTQYF. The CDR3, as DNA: TGCGCCAGCAGCCAAGGGGAGAGGGGCTACACAGATACGCAGTATTTT.

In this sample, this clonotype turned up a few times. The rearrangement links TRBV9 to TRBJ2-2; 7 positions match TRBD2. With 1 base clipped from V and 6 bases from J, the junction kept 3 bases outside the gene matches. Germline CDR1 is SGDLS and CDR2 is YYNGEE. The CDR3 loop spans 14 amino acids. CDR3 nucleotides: TGTGCCAGCAGCGTATTCCTAGCGGCCGGGGAGCTGTTTTTT. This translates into CASSVFLAAGELFF.

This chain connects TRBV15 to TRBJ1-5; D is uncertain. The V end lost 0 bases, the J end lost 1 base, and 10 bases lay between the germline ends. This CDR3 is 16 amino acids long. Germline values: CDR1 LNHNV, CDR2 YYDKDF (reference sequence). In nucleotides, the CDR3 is TGTGCCACCAGCAGAGAAGTGGGAAGAAGCAATCAGCCCCAGCATTTT. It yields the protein CATSREVGRSNQPQHF. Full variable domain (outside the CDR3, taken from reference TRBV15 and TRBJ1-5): DAMVIQNPRYQVTQFGKPVTLSCSQTLNHNVMYWYQQKSSQAPKLLFHYYDKDFNNEADTPDNFQSRRPNTSFCFLDIRSPGLGDTAMYLCATSREVGRSNQPQHFGDGTRLSIL.

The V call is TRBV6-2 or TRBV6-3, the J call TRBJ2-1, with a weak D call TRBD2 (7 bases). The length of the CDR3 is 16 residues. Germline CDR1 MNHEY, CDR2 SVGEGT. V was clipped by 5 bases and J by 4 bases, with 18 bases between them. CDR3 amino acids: CASSPSGGGDYNEQFF. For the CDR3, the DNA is TGTGCCAGCAGTCCCTCAGGAGGGGGGGATTACAATGAGCAGTTCTTC.

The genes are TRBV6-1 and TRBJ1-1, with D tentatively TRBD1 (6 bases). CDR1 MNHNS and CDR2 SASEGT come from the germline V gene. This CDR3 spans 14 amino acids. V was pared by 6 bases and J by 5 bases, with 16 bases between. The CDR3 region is CASRRRGERTEAFF. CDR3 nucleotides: TGTGCCAGCAGACGCAGGGGTGAGAGAACTGAAGCTTTCTTT.

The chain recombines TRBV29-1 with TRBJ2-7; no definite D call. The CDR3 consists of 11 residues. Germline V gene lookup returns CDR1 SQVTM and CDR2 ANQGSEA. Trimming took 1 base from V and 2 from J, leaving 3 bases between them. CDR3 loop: CSVEAPYEQYF. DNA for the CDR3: TGCAGCGTTGAAGCCCCCTACGAGCAGTACTTC.

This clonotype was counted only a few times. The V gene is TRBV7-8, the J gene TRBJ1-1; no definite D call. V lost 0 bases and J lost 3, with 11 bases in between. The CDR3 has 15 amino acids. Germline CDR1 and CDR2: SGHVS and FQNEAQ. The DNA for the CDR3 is TGTGCCAGCAGCTTAGCAGGCTCCTGGGACACTGAAGCTTTCTTT. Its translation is CASSLAGSWDTEAFF.

CDR3 protein: CASSLAGTENYGYTF. CDR3 sequence (DNA): TGTGCCAGCAGCTTAGCCGGGACAGAAAACTATGGCTACACCTTC. This chain links TRBV7-2 with TRBJ1-2, with TRBD1 matching over 7 bases. This CDR3 spans 15 amino acids. Germline V gives CDR1 SGHTA, CDR2 FQGNSA. V gave up 0 bases and J gave up 2 bases; unmatched junction bases: 3.

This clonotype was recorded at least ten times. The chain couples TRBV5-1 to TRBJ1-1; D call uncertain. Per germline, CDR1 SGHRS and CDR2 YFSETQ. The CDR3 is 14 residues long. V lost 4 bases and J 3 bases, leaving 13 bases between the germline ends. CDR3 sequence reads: CASSPSGSDTEAFF. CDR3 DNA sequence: TGCGCCAGCAGCCCGTCGGGGTCGGACACTGAAGCTTTCTTT.

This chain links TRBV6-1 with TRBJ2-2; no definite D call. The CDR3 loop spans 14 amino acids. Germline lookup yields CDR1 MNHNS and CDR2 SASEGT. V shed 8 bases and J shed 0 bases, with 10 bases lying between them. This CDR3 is CASGRRSNTGELFF. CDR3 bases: TGTGCCAGCGGACGACGGTCGAACACCGGGGAGCTGTTTTTT.

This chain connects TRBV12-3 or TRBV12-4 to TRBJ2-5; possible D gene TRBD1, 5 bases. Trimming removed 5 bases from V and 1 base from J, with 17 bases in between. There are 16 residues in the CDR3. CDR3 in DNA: TGTGCCAGCAGTCCCCGTGTGGGGCGCCGCCAAGAGACCCAGTACTTC. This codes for CASSPRVGRRQETQYF.

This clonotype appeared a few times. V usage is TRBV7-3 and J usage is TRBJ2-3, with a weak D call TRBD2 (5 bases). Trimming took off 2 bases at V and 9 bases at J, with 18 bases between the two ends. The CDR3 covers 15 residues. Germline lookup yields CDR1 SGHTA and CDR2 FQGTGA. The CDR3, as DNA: TGTGCCAGCAGCTTAGTAGCGCCTCCAGCCGGAACGCAGTATTTT. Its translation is CASSLVAPPAGTQYF.